This entry lists 5 T cell receptor beta chains sequenced from one sample in a study of blood T cells in healthy people across ages. A second PCR, run for about 6 to 11 cycles, used a sample-barcoded 5' primer plus a J-beta primer mix. TCRdb passed the 5' RACE reads through MiXCR, listing each CDR3 protein once. The table shows about 970,000 distinct CDR3 sequences, with 51% occurring only once. The source material was blood. The source is a woman aged 60 to 75 in good health.

V is TRBV4-2 and J is TRBJ2-3; 10 bases agree with TRBD2. V gave up 3 bases and J gave up 9 bases; unmatched junction bases: 9. The CDR3 is 15 residues long. CDR1 is LGHNA and CDR2 is YNFKEQ in the germline V gene. CDR3 sequence (DNA): TGTGCCAGCAGCCACCGAAGCGGGAGGGTAGAGACGCAGTATTTT. It encodes CASSHRSGRVETQYF.

This clonotype was counted a few times. The gene calls are TRBV6-6 and TRBJ2-7, with D tentatively TRBD2 (5 bases). Trimming cost V 0 bases and J 6 bases, with 12 bases left between them. The CDR3 contains 14 residues. Germline V gene lookup returns CDR1 MNHNY and CDR2 SVGAGI (reference sequence). The DNA for the CDR3 is TGTGCCAGCAGTTACTCGTTACTCACTAGCGAGCAGTACTTC. Protein sequence: CASSYSLLTSEQYF.

This clonotype was detected a few times. The chain has TRBV5-1 and TRBJ2-1, with TRBD2 identical over 8 bases. This CDR3 is 14 amino acids long. V was clipped by 1 base and J by 6 bases; unmatched bases: 3. Germline lookup yields CDR1 SGHRS and CDR2 YFSETQ. This chain's CDR3 is CASSLLREGNEQFF. The DNA for the CDR3 is TGCGCCAGCAGCTTGCTTCGGGAGGGCAATGAGCAGTTCTTC.

The rearrangement links TRBV15 to TRBJ2-1; 7 bases align to TRBD2. The germline CDR1 and CDR2 sequences are LNHNV and YYDKDF (reference sequence). The CDR3 has 16 amino acids. V trimming: 2 bases; J trimming: 0 bases; junction bases outside the gene matches: 4. In nucleotides, the CDR3 is TGTGCCACCAGCAGACAGCGGGATCCCTCCTACAATGAGCAGTTCTTC. Its protein is CATSRQRDPSYNEQFF.

The chain is built from TRBV5-6 and TRBJ2-7; D possibly corresponds to TRBD1 (5 bases). The ends were cut back, 2 bases at V and 5 bases at J, with 11 bases in the middle. Germline V CDR1 and CDR2: SGHDT, YYEEEE. CDR3 length equals 13 residues. CDR3 protein: CASSFGLGDEQYF. CDR3 nucleotide sequence: TGTGCCAGCAGCTTTGGCCTAGGGGACGAGCAGTACTTC.